This TCR beta chain was found in a study of blood T cell repertoires in COVID-19. The protocol was immunoSEQ multiplex PCR, while the TCRdb copy is restricted to in-frame clones and leaves out a portion. Counted here are roughly 260,000 clones, around four fifths occurring once; the ten biggest clones make up 4.7%. Trimming at V came to 2 bases and at J to 11 bases, leaving 7 bases not matched to a gene. The CDR3 runs to 13 residues. Germline CDR1 and CDR2: MNHNY and SVGAGI (reference sequence). V and J are TRBV6-6 and TRBJ1-2; 8 bases agree with TRBD1. The TCR comes from a woman in her 70s with acute or convalescent COVID-19. What was sequenced was peripheral blood. As DNA, the CDR3 is TGTGCCAGCAGTTACGGACAGGGAACTGGGTACACCTTC. This codes for CASSYGQGTGYTF.